The rows below give T cell receptor beta chains drawn from one sample of a study of identical twins. TCRdb fed the 5' RACE reads into MiXCR, producing one record per CDR3 protein. The table lists about 520,000 distinct CDR3 sequences, less than 25% of them singletons. The sample also formed part of further work on T cells expressing NK-cell markers.

Sequences were obtained from CD4+ T cells sorted from blood. The receptors derive from a woman aged 18-30 years in good health. The CDR3 runs from the conserved cysteine through the conserved F or W. A D gene is named only where the DNA matches it firmly. A clone size is listed for some rows: how often the clone was seen (once, few, many), or a class if it is expanded.

j_gene	abundance	d_gene	v_gene	CDR3nt	CDR3aa
TRBJ1-5	NA	TRBD1	TRBV15	TGTGCCACCAGCAGAGATTTCTCCCCGACAGGGAAGAACAATCAGCCCCAGCATTTT	CATSRDFSPTGKNNQPQHF
TRBJ2-1	NA	TRBD2	TRBV20-1	TGCAGTGCTAGAGCCCCCGGGGCGGGAAGCGGGGATGAGCAGTTCTTC	CSARAPGAGSGDEQFF
TRBJ2-5	once	NA	TRBV6-2/TRBV6-3	TGTGCCAGCATTGACGCAGGTCAAGAGACCCAGTACTTC	CASIDAGQETQYF
TRBJ2-1	NA	TRBD2	TRBV27	TGTGCCAGCAGTTTGACCCCCGGGACTAGCGGAAACAATGAGCAGTTCTTC	CASSLTPGTSGNNEQFF
TRBJ2-1	few	TRBD2	TRBV20-1	TGCAGTGCTAGAGATCCTCGCGGGAGTGGTTGGGAGCAGTTCTTC	CSARDPRGSGWEQFF
TRBJ2-1	NA	TRBD2	TRBV20-1	TGCAGTGCCCCGAGCGGGACGGTTTCGAATGAGCAGTTCTTC	CSAPSGTVSNEQFF
TRBJ1-1	NA	NA	TRBV20-1	TGCAGTGCTAGGCCTATGGGGAGGACTGAAGCTTTCTTT	CSARPMGRTEAFF
TRBJ1-4	many	TRBD1	TRBV12-3/TRBV12-4	TGTGCCAGCAGGCGAACCGGGACAGGGAAGGAAAAACTGTTTTTT	CASRRTGTGKEKLFF
TRBJ2-1	few	TRBD2	TRBV20-1	TGCAGTGCTCCCCCCTCTGGGCGGGGGTCCTACAATGAGCAGTTCTTC	CSAPPSGRGSYNEQFF
TRBJ2-1	few	TRBD2	TRBV6-2/TRBV6-3	TGTGCCAGCAGTTCCCGACCGGCAGCGGGAGGCAATGAGCAGTTCTTC	CASSSRPAAGGNEQFF
TRBJ2-1	many	NA	TRBV6-5	TGTGCCAGCAGTTACGTTTTAGGACGGGAGCAGTTCTTC	CASSYVLGREQFF
TRBJ2-7	few	NA	TRBV2	TGTGCCAGCACGAAGAACCCTGCTCGGGAGCAGTACTTC	CASTKNPAREQYF
TRBJ2-3	NA	NA	TRBV20-1	TGCAGTGCTAGTTGGGCAGATACGCAGTATTTT	CSASWADTQYF
TRBJ1-1	few	NA	TRBV5-7	TGTGCCAGCAGCTTTAACCGAATGACAGGAACAAACACTGAAGCTTTCTTT	CASSFNRMTGTNTEAFF
TRBJ1-4	few	NA	TRBV5-1	TGCGCCAGCAGCTTGGGCTCCGGGATGTATAATGAAAAACTGTTTTTT	CASSLGSGMYNEKLFF
TRBJ1-4	NA	NA	TRBV6-6	TGTGCCAGCAGTTCGGAGGCTGAAAAACTGTTTTTT	CASSSEAEKLFF
TRBJ2-1	NA	TRBD2	TRBV7-8	TGTGCCAGCAGCCGATACGGGACTACGGCCTACAATGAGCAGTTCTTC	CASSRYGTTAYNEQFF
TRBJ2-1	few	NA	TRBV5-1	TGCGCCAGCAGCATACCCGCCTCGGAAAGGAATGAGCAGTTCTTC	CASSIPASERNEQFF